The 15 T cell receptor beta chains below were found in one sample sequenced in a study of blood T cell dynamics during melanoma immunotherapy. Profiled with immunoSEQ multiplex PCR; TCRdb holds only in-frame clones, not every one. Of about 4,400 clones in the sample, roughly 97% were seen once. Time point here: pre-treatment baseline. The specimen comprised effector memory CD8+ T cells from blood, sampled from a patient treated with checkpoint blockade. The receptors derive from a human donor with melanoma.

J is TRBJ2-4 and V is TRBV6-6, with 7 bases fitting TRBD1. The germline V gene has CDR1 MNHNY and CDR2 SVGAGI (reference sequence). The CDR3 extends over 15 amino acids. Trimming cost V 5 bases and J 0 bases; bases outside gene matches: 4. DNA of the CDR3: TGTGCCAGCAGTCAACAGGGGTTAGCCAAAAACATTCAGTACTTC. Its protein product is CASSQQGLAKNIQYF.

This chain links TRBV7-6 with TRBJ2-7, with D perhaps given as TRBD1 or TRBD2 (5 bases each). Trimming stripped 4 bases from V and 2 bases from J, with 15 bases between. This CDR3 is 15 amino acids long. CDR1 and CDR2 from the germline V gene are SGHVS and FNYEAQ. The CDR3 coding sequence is TGTGCCAGCAGCTCCGGGATGGGGGTAGCCTACGAGCAGTACTTC. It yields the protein CASSSGMGVAYEQYF.

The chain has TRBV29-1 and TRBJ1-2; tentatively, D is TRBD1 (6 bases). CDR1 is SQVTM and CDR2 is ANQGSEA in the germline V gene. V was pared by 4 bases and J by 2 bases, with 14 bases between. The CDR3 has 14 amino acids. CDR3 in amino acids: CSVVDRKANYGYTF. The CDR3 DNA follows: TGCAGCGTTGTAGACAGGAAAGCGAACTATGGCTACACCTTC.

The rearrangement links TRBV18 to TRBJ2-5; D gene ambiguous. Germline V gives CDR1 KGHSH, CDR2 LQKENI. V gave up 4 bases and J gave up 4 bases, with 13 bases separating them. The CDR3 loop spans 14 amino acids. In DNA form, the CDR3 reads TGTGCCAGCTCACGGGTCCCAACCCCAGAGACCCAGTACTTC. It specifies CASSRVPTPETQYF.

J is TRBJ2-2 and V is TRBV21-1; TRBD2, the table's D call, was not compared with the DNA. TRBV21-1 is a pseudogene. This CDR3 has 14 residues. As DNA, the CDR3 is TGTGCCAGCGAGGGAACTAGCGGAAGACGGGGAGCTGTTTTT. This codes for CASEGTSGRRGAVF.

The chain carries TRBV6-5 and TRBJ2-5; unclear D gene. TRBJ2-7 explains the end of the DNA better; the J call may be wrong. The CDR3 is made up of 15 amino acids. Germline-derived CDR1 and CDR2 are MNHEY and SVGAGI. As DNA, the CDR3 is TGTGCCAGCAGTTCGACCCCTGACCCGGTTTACGAGCAGTACTTC. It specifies CASSSTPDPVYEQYF.

CDR3 residues: CASRVSSGRANEQYF. In DNA form, the CDR3 reads TGTGCCAGCAGAGTTTCGAGCGGGAGGGCCAACGAGCAGTACTTC. The chain joins TRBV2 to TRBJ2-7; 10 nucleotides line up with TRBD2. The CDR3 is made up of 15 amino acids. Germline V gene lookup returns CDR1 SNHLY and CDR2 FYNNEI. V was clipped by 6 bases and J by 5 bases; unmatched bases: 10.

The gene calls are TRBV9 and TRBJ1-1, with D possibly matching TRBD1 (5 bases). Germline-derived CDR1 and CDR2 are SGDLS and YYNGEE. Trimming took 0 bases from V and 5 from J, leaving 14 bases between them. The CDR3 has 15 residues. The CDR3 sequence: CASSVGWLGATEAFF. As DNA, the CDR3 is TGTGCCAGCAGCGTAGGTTGGCTTGGGGCGACTGAAGCTTTCTTT.

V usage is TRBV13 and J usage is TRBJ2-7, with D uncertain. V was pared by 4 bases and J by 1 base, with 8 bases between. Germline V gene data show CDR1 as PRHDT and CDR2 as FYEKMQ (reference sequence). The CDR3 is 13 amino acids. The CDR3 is CASSWSRSYEQYF. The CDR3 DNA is TGTGCCAGCAGCTGGTCTAGATCCTACGAGCAGTACTTC.

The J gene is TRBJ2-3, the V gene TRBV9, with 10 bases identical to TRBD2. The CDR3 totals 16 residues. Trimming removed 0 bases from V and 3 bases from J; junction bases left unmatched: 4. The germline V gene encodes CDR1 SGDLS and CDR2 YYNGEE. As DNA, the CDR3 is TGTGCCAGCAGCGTAGTGGGACTAGCGATGACAGATACGCAGTATTTT. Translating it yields CASSVVGLAMTDTQYF.

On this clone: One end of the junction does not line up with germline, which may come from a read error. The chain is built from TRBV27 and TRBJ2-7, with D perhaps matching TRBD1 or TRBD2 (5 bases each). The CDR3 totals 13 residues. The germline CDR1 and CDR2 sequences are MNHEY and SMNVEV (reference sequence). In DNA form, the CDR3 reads TGTACCAGCAGTTTAGTTCCGGGGCTCGAGCAGTACTTC. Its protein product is CTSSLVPGLEQYF.

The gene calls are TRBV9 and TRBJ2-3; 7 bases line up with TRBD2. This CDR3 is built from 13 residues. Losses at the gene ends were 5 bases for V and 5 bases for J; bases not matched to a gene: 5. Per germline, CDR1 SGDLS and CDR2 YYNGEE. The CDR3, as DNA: TGTGCCAGCAGTGGACTAGTACGAGATACGCAGTATTTT. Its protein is CASSGLVRDTQYF.

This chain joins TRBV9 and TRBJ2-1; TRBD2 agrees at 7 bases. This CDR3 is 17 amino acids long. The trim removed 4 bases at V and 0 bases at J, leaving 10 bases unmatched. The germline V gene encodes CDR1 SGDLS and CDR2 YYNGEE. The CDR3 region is CASSPYAGASSYNEQFF. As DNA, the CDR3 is TGTGCCAGCAGCCCTTACGCGGGAGCGAGCTCCTACAATGAGCAGTTCTTC. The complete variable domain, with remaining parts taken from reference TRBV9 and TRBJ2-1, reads DSGVTQTPKHLITATGQRVTLRCSPRSGDLSVYWYQQSLDQGLQFLIQYYNGEERAKGNILERFSAQQFPDLHSELNLSSLELGDSALYFCASSPYAGASSYNEQFFGPGTRLTVL.

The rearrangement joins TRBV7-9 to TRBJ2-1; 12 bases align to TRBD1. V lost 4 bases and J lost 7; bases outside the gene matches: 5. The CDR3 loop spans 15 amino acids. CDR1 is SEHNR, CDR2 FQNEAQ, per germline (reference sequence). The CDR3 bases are TGTGCCAGCAGCTCCGGGACAGGGGGCAGGAATGAGCAGTTCTTC. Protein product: CASSSGTGGRNEQFF.

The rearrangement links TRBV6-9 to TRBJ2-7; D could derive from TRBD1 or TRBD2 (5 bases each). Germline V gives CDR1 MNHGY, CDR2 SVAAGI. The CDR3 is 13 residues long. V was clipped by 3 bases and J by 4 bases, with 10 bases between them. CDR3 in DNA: TGTGCCAGCAGTTACGGGGCACGATACGAGCAGTACTTC. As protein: CASSYGARYEQYF.